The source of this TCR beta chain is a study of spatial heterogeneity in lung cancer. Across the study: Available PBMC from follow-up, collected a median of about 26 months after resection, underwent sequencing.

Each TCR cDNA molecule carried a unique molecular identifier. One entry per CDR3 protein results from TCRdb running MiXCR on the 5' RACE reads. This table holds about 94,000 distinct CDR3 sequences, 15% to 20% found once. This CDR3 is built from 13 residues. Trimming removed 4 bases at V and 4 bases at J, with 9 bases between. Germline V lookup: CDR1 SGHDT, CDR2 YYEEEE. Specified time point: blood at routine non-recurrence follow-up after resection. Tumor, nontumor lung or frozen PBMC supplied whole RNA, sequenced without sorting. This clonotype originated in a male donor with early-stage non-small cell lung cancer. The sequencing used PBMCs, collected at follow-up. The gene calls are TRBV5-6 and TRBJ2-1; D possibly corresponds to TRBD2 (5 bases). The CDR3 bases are TGTGCCAGCAGCCTTCAGCGGTACAATGAGCAGTTCTTC. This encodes CASSLQRYNEQFF.